The rows below give T cell receptor beta chains drawn from one sample of a study of PD-1 blockade in mismatch repair-deficient tumors. This table comes from immunoSEQ multiplex PCR, and its TCRdb copy is limited to in-frame clones, with some not included. This sample has some 97,000 clones, with 82% found just once. Here the sequenced sample was peripheral blood, taken around 8 months after starting pembrolizumab. These receptor sequences come from an adult with mismatch repair-deficient cancer. The CDR3 runs from the conserved cysteine through the conserved F or W. Each record gives: CDR3 DNA, CDR3 protein, clone size, D gene, V gene, J gene. D genes are given only for firm matches. The size field is filled for only some rows; it gives once, few, many or a size class.

TGTGCCAGCAGCCCCCGGGGCGGTGGGCGGAGTTACAATGAGCAGTTCTTC	CASSPRGGGRSYNEQFF	NA	NA	TRBV13	TRBJ2-1
TGTGCCAGCTCACCACCCAGGGGTTCGGACTATGGCTACACCTTC	CASSPPRGSDYGYTF	NA	NA	TRBV18	TRBJ1-2
TGCGCCAGCAGCCAGAAGGGGCAGCAGTTCTTC	CASSQKGQQFF	NA	NA	TRBV4-3	TRBJ2-1
TGTGCTAGTGGTTGGGGACTAGGATACGAGCAGTACTTC	CASGWGLGYEQYF	NA	TRBD2	TRBV12-5	TRBJ2-7
TGCGCCAGCAGCCAAGATACGCACAGGGTTGATGAAAAACTGTTTTTT	CASSQDTHRVDEKLFF	NA	NA	TRBV4-3	TRBJ1-4
TGCGCCAGCAGCCCGGGGCAGGCCAAAGGGGTTGAAGCTTTCTTT	CASSPGQAKGVEAFF	NA	NA	TRBV5-1	TRBJ1-1
TGTGCCAGCAGTTACTCGAGCGACTTCTCCTACGAGCAGTACTTC	CASSYSSDFSYEQYF	NA	NA	TRBV6-5	TRBJ2-7
TGTGCCAGCAGCTTGGCCCCGTACAATGAGCAGTTCTTC	CASSLAPYNEQFF	NA	NA	TRBV5-5	TRBJ2-1
TGTGCCAGCAGCAGAAGCGACCGGGACAGGGGGGAGCTGTTTTTT	CASSRSDRDRGELFF	few	TRBD1	TRBV11-1	TRBJ2-2
TGTGCCAGCAGCTTAGCGAGGGAGGAGACCCAGTACTTC	CASSLAREETQYF	NA	NA	TRBV7-2	TRBJ2-5
TGTGCCAGCAGTTACGGTCCAGGGTTTAACTATGGCTACACCTTC	CASSYGPGFNYGYTF	once	NA	TRBV6-5	TRBJ1-2
TGCGCCAGCAGCCCCGGGACTAGCGCCGTGGGGGTTCAGTACTTC	CASSPGTSAVGVQYF	NA	TRBD2	TRBV5-1	TRBJ2-4
TGTGCCAGCAGCTTGGACGTGGGAGCCTACGAGCAGTACTTC	CASSLDVGAYEQYF	NA	NA	TRBV5-6	TRBJ2-7
TGTGCCAGCAGCCCCCAGGGGTTACAGTCTATGAGCAATCAGCCCCAGCATTTT	CASSPQGLQSMSNQPQHF	NA	NA	TRBV5-4	TRBJ1-5
TGTGCCAGCAGCTTGGGCGGATATGGCTACACCTTC	CASSLGGYGYTF	NA	NA	TRBV5-4	TRBJ1-2
TGCGCCAGCAGCCATACCTCAGAGCTTAACACTGAAGCTTTCTTT	CASSHTSELNTEAFF	NA	NA	TRBV4-3	TRBJ1-1
TGCGCCAGCAGTGAAGTGAGCTCCTACAATGAGCAGTTCTTC	CASSEVSSYNEQFF	NA	NA	TRBV10-2	TRBJ2-1
TGCAGTGCTAGAGTTAGGGGGGAGCTGTTTTTT	CSARVRGELFF	NA	NA	TRBV20-1	TRBJ2-2
TGTGCCAGCTCGGGACCGACCAGAGGTAATGAAAAACTGTTTTTT	CASSGPTRGNEKLFF	once	NA	TRBV28	TRBJ1-4
TGTGCCAGCAGTTTCCGGGGCGATCACGTTCTCAATGAGCAGTTCTTC	CASSFRGDHVLNEQFF	NA	NA	TRBV27	TRBJ2-1
TGTGCCAGCAGCTCCGAGGGGAGGACTGAAGCTTTCTTT	CASSSEGRTEAFF	NA	NA	TRBV5-4	TRBJ1-1
TGTGCCAGCAGCCGCAGCCAATCTAACTATGGCTACACCTTC	CASSRSQSNYGYTF	NA	NA	TRBV7-2	TRBJ1-2
TGTGCCAGCAGCTTAGAGGGTACGCAGTATTTT	CASSLEGTQYF	NA	NA	TRBV7-9	TRBJ2-3
TGTGCCTGGAGTGTACAACCTACGGCCCAGTACTTC	CAWSVQPTAQYF	NA	NA	TRBV30	TRBJ2-5
TGTGCCAGCAGCACCGGACCCGGAGGCTCCTACGAGCAGTACTTC	CASSTGPGGSYEQYF	once	NA	TRBV5-5	TRBJ2-7
TGTGCCAGCAGCGCGCCGAATGAGCAGTTCTTC	CASSAPNEQFF	NA	NA	TRBV2	TRBJ2-1
TGTGCCAGCAGCGTGGGGGACGGTCCCTACGAGCAGTACTTC	CASSVGDGPYEQYF	NA	NA	TRBV9	TRBJ2-7
TGTGCCAGTAGGCGGTCGGGGCAAGAGACCCAGTACTTC	CASRRSGQETQYF	few	NA	TRBV19	TRBJ2-5
TGCGCCAGCAGCCTCAGGGACTCCTACGAGCAGTACTTC	CASSLRDSYEQYF	NA	NA	TRBV4-1	TRBJ2-7
TGTGCCAGCAACAGCGGGGGCACAGATACGCAGTATTTT	CASNSGGTDTQYF	NA	TRBD2	TRBV6-6	TRBJ2-3
TGTGCCAGCAGTGAAGACCTCCGAGGCCTCGTGGAAAAACTGTTTTTT	CASSEDLRGLVEKLFF	few	NA	TRBV6-1	TRBJ1-4
TGTGCCAGCAGCCCCAGCGGTGGGAACTACAATGAGCAGTTCTTC	CASSPSGGNYNEQFF	once	NA	TRBV9	TRBJ2-1
TGTGCCAGCAGCTTACTAGCGCGAAGCACAGATACGCAGTATTTT	CASSLLARSTDTQYF	few	NA	TRBV11-2	TRBJ2-3
TGTGCCAGCAGCGTAGGAGGCGGGATTTACTACAATGAGCAGTTCTTC	CASSVGGGIYYNEQFF	NA	NA	TRBV9	TRBJ2-1
TGTGCCAGCAGATTGGGGCAGGGGGTTGAATATGGCTACACCTTC	CASRLGQGVEYGYTF	once	TRBD1	TRBV27	TRBJ1-2
TGTGCCAGCAGTGATATGAGGTTACGCTCTGGGGCCAACGTCCTGACTTTC	CASSDMRLRSGANVLTF	NA	NA	TRBV25-1	TRBJ2-6
TGTGCCAGCAGCTTTTCTCGGGAGGCGCTAGATACGCAGTATTTT	CASSFSREALDTQYF	NA	TRBD2	TRBV11-3	TRBJ2-3
TGTGCCAGTAGAAACGACAGGGCCCTAGAGCAGTACTTC	CASRNDRALEQYF	NA	TRBD1	TRBV19	TRBJ2-7
TGTGCCAGCAGCTCGGACAGGGGGTTGGCCTACGAGCAGTACTTC	CASSSDRGLAYEQYF	NA	TRBD1	TRBV5-4	TRBJ2-7
TGTGCCAGCAGTGAAGGACGAGGGGCCACCTACGAGCAGTACTTC	CASSEGRGATYEQYF	NA	NA	TRBV6-1	TRBJ2-7
TGTGCCAGCAGCTCGCGGACGGGGAACACCGGGGAGCTGTTTTTT	CASSSRTGNTGELFF	NA	NA	TRBV7-6	TRBJ2-2
TGTGCTAGCAGCAACTTAGCGGGAGGGGGCACAGATACGCAGTATTTT	CASSNLAGGGTDTQYF	NA	TRBD2	TRBV7-7	TRBJ2-3
TGTGCTAGTGGTTCAGAGATACGCGAGCAGTACTTC	CASGSEIREQYF	NA	NA	TRBV12-5	TRBJ2-7
TGTGCCAGCAGCCAACTAGGCTACGAGCAGTACTTC	CASSQLGYEQYF	NA	NA	TRBV7-9	TRBJ2-7
TGTGCCAGCAGGGGCCAGCCCGCAACAGGACGCCGTGGGTCGAGGGGAAACACCATATATTTT	CASRGQPATGRRGSRGNTIYF	NA	NA	TRBV2	TRBJ1-3
TGCGCCAGCAGCTTGGCGGGGCCGGCGGTCCAACCAGAGACCCAGTACTTC	CASSLAGPAVQPETQYF	NA	NA	TRBV5-1	TRBJ2-5
TGTGCCAGTATTGTCTCGGGCTACTCTGGGGCCAACGTCCTGACTTTC	CASIVSGYSGANVLTF	once	NA	TRBV19	TRBJ2-6
TGTGCCAGCATCGCGGACCGTGGGCGCAATCAGCCCCAGCATTTT	CASIADRGRNQPQHF	many	NA	TRBV21-1	TRBJ1-5
TGTGCCAGCAGCTTATCTCCCGACACTGAAGCTTTCTTT	CASSLSPDTEAFF	NA	NA	TRBV5-4	TRBJ1-1
TGTGCCAGCAGCCACAGGGGGCTTTACGAGCAGTACTTC	CASSHRGLYEQYF	NA	TRBD1	TRBV14	TRBJ2-7
TGCGCCAGCAGCCGAGGACAGAGAGACCCCTACGAGCAGTACTTC	CASSRGQRDPYEQYF	NA	NA	TRBV4-1	TRBJ2-7
TGCAGCGTTCTTGCATCCTCCTACGAGCAGTACTTC	CSVLASSYEQYF	NA	NA	TRBV29-1	TRBJ2-7
TGTGCCAGCAGTTACTCCCGGGACAGGGCGGCTGGCTACACCTTC	CASSYSRDRAAGYTF	NA	TRBD1	TRBV6-6	TRBJ1-2
TGCGCCAGCAGTGAGACCGCAATCACAGATACGCAGTATTTT	CASSETAITDTQYF	NA	NA	TRBV10-1	TRBJ2-3
TGTGCCAGCAGCCAAGGTCGGTTCGGGGGGATGTTTGCAGATACGCAGTATTTT	CASSQGRFGGMFADTQYF	NA	TRBD2	TRBV14	TRBJ2-3
TGTGCCAGCAGTTTAAAGATTATGAACACTGAAGCTTTCTTT	CASSLKIMNTEAFF	NA	NA	TRBV27	TRBJ1-1
TGTGCCGTCCGGACAGGGGGCTTGGAGACCCAGTACTTC	CAVRTGGLETQYF	NA	TRBD1	TRBV6-1	TRBJ2-5
TGTGCCAGCGTCCCGGGAGTTACTTACGAGCAGTACTTC	CASVPGVTYEQYF	NA	NA	TRBV7-9	TRBJ2-7
TGTGCCACTTACGGGTCTAATGGCTACACCTTC	CATYGSNGYTF	few	NA	TRBV6-5	TRBJ1-2